This T cell receptor (beta chain) was obtained from a study of somatic mutations in cytotoxic T cells in rheumatoid arthritis. About the research overall: T-cell populations stained with V beta antibodies were in some cases flow-sorted at nearly 100% purity, including V beta1+ cells that were sequenced for TCRB. Overall study findings and caveats: Levels of CD8+ T-cell clonality in rheumatoid arthritis patients were statistically indistinguishable from those seen in age-matched healthy controls, with no significant difference.

Trimming removed 6 bases at V and 11 bases at J, with 16 bases between. The CDR3 has 12 residues. The germline CDR1 and CDR2 sequences are SNHLY and FYNNEI. About this clone itself: Its target is not known.

Generated by immunoSEQ multiplex PCR, the TCRdb table keeps only in-frame clones and is missing some. The top ten clones hold 3.8% of a sample with around 23,000 clones, roughly 80% of them seen once. Sequencing input: CD8+ T cells sorted from blood. The rearrangement links TRBV2 to TRBJ1-1; D remains unclear. This TCR derives from an adult with rheumatoid arthritis. The CDR3 nucleotides read TGTGCCAGCAGGAGGGAGGGCGTCGTGGCTTTCTTT. It is translated as CASRREGVVAFF.